The 24 T cell receptor beta chains given below trace back to one sample, sequenced in a study of Graves' ophthalmopathy and Graves' hyperthyroidism. Amplified material comprised TCR beta CDR3 regions derived from RNA transcripts. Amplification began with first-round RT-PCR using HTBI primers, then second-round multiplex PCR was performed. TCRdb analysed the multiplex PCR reads with MiXCR anew, one entry per CDR3 protein. This table has around 1,200,000 distinct CDR3 sequences, about 38% appearing once. The sequencing sample was made of peripheral blood or thyroid tissue (not recorded which). The receptors were gathered from an adult man with Graves' hyperthyroidism.

The rearrangement uses TRBV12-3 or TRBV12-4 and TRBJ1-4; 10 bases fit TRBD1. This CDR3 spans 14 amino acids. V shed 3 bases, J shed 15 bases, and the junction held 10 bases outside the gene matches. This CDR3 is CASSLTGQGKGVFF. The CDR3 DNA reads TGTGCCAGCAGTTTGACGGGACAGGGGAAAGGGGTGTTTTTT.

This clonotype was counted many times. The rearrangement links TRBV29-1 to TRBJ1-1, with a tentative D call TRBD1 (5 bases). V was pared by 4 bases and J by 1 base, with 10 bases between. The germline V gene encodes CDR1 SQVTM and CDR2 ANQGSEA. The CDR3 is 13 amino acids. The CDR3 protein is CSVVAGGNTEAFF. CDR3 bases: TGCAGCGTTGTAGCCGGGGGGAACACTGAAGCTTTCTTT.

This clonotype appeared many times. The CDR3 DNA reads TGTGCCAGCAGCGCCAACGCGGGACAGCCGTATGGCTACACCTTC. As protein: CASSANAGQPYGYTF. This chain joins TRBV7-8 and TRBJ1-2; 7 bases line up with TRBD1. This CDR3 contains 15 residues. The ends lost 5 bases at V and 5 bases at J; junction bases unmatched: 11. Germline V gene data show CDR1 as SGHVS and CDR2 as FQNEAQ.

The rearrangement joins TRBV25-1 to TRBJ1-2; 7 bases are shared with TRBD1. The V gene end was trimmed by 10 bases and the J gene end by 4 bases; junction bases not matched to a gene: 18. The CDR3 spans 16 residues. Looked up from germline, CDR1 is MGHDK and CDR2 is SYGVNS. The CDR3 reads CATNQAPIQGSYGYTF. The CDR3 nucleotides read TGTGCCACCAACCAGGCTCCTATACAGGGGAGCTATGGCTACACCTTC.

V gene TRBV27 combines with J gene TRBJ1-1; unclear D gene. There are 12 residues in the CDR3. Trimming removed 4 bases from V and 8 bases from J, with 11 bases in between. The germline V gene has CDR1 MNHEY and CDR2 SMNVEV (reference sequence). The CDR3 DNA is TGTGCCAGCAGTTCACTCGATACGGAAGCTTTCTTT. It yields the protein CASSSLDTEAFF.

This clonotype was counted many times. V is TRBV7-2 and J is TRBJ2-2, with a possible D match to TRBD2 (6 bases). V lost 2 bases and J lost 5, with 12 bases in between. Germline V CDR1 and CDR2: SGHTA, FQGNSA. The CDR3 covers 15 residues. The CDR3 sequence is CASSLIGGDTGELFF. The CDR3 DNA is TGTGCCAGCAGCTTAATTGGCGGGGATACCGGGGAGCTGTTTTTT.

The V and J genes are TRBV20-1 and TRBJ2-7; possibly TRBD2 for D (6 bases). The CDR3 loop spans 13 amino acids. CDR1 is DFQATT, CDR2 SNEGSKA, per germline (reference sequence). V dropped 5 bases and J dropped 2 bases, with 13 bases sitting between them. The CDR3 loop reads CSASPWRAYEQYF. CDR3 in DNA: TGCAGTGCTTCCCCGTGGAGGGCCTACGAGCAGTACTTC.

This clonotype was recorded at least ten times. This rearrangement joins TRBV10-3 to TRBJ1-1; D is uncertain. V lost 1 base to trimming and J lost 4 bases, with 7 bases between them. The CDR3 totals 13 residues. Germline loops: CDR1 ENHRY, CDR2 SYGVKD. CDR3 sequence reads: CAISEFQSTEAFF. The CDR3 nucleotides read TGTGCCATCAGTGAGTTCCAGAGCACTGAAGCTTTCTTT.

The rearrangement joins TRBV10-3 to TRBJ1-2; 9 nucleotides align to TRBD1. Unmatched junction bases numbered 8, after V lost 8 bases and J lost 4 bases. Germline assignment: CDR1 ENHRY and CDR2 SYGVKD. This CDR3 spans 14 amino acids. CDR3 residues: CAIRGTGLIYGYTF. The CDR3 DNA follows: TGTGCCATCCGTGGGACAGGGCTGATCTATGGCTACACCTTC.

This clonotype was picked up many times. The V gene is TRBV6-5, the J gene TRBJ2-7; D gene ambiguous. Trimming removed 5 bases at V and 2 bases at J, with 10 bases between. The CDR3 sequence is 13 residues long. Germline loops: CDR1 MNHEY, CDR2 SVGAGI. DNA of the CDR3: TGTGCCAGCAGTCGCGGACCTGCCTACGAGCAGTACTTC. Translated, it gives CASSRGPAYEQYF.

The rearrangement links TRBV10-3 to TRBJ2-7; D possibly corresponds to TRBD2 (7 bases). The germline V gene encodes CDR1 ENHRY and CDR2 SYGVKD. V lost 6 bases and J lost 0, with 15 bases in between. The CDR3 loop spans 15 amino acids. The CDR3 sequence: CAIRGRGAFSYEQYF. For the CDR3, the DNA is TGTGCCATCAGAGGACGGGGGGCGTTCTCCTACGAGCAGTACTTC.

There are many counts of this clonotype. The chain is built from TRBV6-5 and TRBJ1-2, with a possible D match to TRBD1 (5 bases). From germline, CDR1 is MNHEY and CDR2 SVGAGI. This CDR3 is 15 amino acids long. V was trimmed by 5 bases and J by 9 bases, leaving 22 bases between them. CDR3 amino acids: CASSKVGEDQNSYTF. In nucleotides, the CDR3 is TGTGCCAGCAGTAAGGTGGGGGAGGACCAAAATAGCTACACCTTC.

The chain employs TRBV10-3 and TRBJ2-7; TRBD2 might be the D (6 bases). There are 11 residues in the CDR3. Deletions cut 8 bases from V and 5 bases from J, with 10 bases between. CDR1 and CDR2 from the germline V gene are ENHRY and SYGVKD. CDR3 sequence reads: CAIGGTDEQYF. As DNA, the CDR3 is TGTGCCATCGGAGGGACGGACGAGCAGTACTTC.

In regard to this clonotype: One base away lies a much larger clone, so this may be a sequencing read error. The chain is built from TRBV5-1 and TRBJ1-1; D not resolved. Looked up from germline, CDR1 is SGHRS and CDR2 is YFSETQ. This CDR3 spans 16 amino acids. The CDR3 protein is CASILDVLGKNTEAFF. The CDR3 DNA reads as TGCGCCAGCATCTTGGACGTCCTGGGGAAGAACACTGAAGCTTTCTTT.

The chain carries TRBV10-3 and TRBJ1-1; D gene uncertain. The CDR3 has 15 residues. CDR1 is ENHRY, CDR2 SYGVKD, per germline. The V end lost 10 bases, the J end lost 4 bases, and 22 bases lay between the germline ends. The CDR3 protein is CASDVGERWSTEAFF. CDR3 DNA: TGTGCCAGCGACGTCGGGGAGAGATGGAGCACTGAAGCTTTCTTT.

The chain is built from TRBV27 and TRBJ1-2; tentatively, D is TRBD1 (5 bases). Germline V CDR1 and CDR2: MNHEY, SMNVEV (reference sequence). Trimming left V 11 bases short and J 4 bases short, with 20 bases between. The CDR3 spans 14 residues. Written as DNA, the CDR3 is TGTGCCTCAAGACCGTCGGGGGACCCCTATGGCTACACCTTC. It encodes CASRPSGDPYGYTF.

This clonotype was seen at least ten times. This chain links TRBV19 with TRBJ1-5; no clear D gene. Trimming removed 3 bases from V and 6 bases from J, with 9 bases in between. The CDR3 extends over 13 amino acids. Looked up from germline, CDR1 is LNHDA and CDR2 is SQIVND (reference sequence). CDR3 protein: CASSILSFQPQHF. CDR3 DNA: TGTGCCAGTAGTATCTTGAGTTTTCAGCCCCAGCATTTT.

Only a few counts were recorded for this clonotype. This sequence joins TRBV6-2 or TRBV6-3 and TRBJ2-7; 8 nucleotides line up with TRBD1. CDR3 length: 14 amino acids. Trimming at V came to 7 bases and at J to 2 bases, leaving 7 bases not matched to a gene. The germline CDR1 and CDR2 sequences are MNHEY and SVGEGT. The DNA for the CDR3 is TGTGCCAGCACCCTACAGGGGGGAACCTACGAGCAGTACTTC. Translated: CASTLQGGTYEQYF.

About this clonotype itself: At one of its ends the junction is not consistent with the germline gene, which may arise from a read error. The CDR3 is CAIKGNSGELFF. The DNA of the CDR3 is TGTGCCATCAAAGGGAACAGCGGGGAGCTGTTTTTT. The rearrangement joins TRBV10-3 to TRBJ2-2; D unresolved. The germline CDR1 and CDR2 sequences are ENHRY and SYGVKD. The CDR3 totals 12 residues.

Ten or more counts support this clonotype. V gene TRBV11-3 combines with J gene TRBJ1-5, with D possibly TRBD1 on 5 matching bases. V was cut by 5 bases and J by 2 bases, with 13 bases left in between. Germline lookup yields CDR1 SGHNT and CDR2 YENEEA. This CDR3 spans 15 amino acids. CDR3 nucleotides: TGTGCCAGCAGCCCCAGGGTGGGGGGCAATCAGCCCCAGCATTTT. Translating gives CASSPRVGGNQPQHF.

V usage is TRBV29-1 and J usage is TRBJ2-7; perhaps TRBD1 as D (5 bases). This CDR3 has 13 residues. V lost 4 bases and J 2 bases, leaving 12 bases between the germline ends. CDR1 SQVTM and CDR2 ANQGSEA come from the germline V gene. CDR3 loop: CSVGDQGPYEQYF. As DNA, the CDR3 is TGCAGCGTTGGGGATCAGGGCCCCTACGAGCAGTACTTC.

This clonotype occurred many times. The J gene is TRBJ1-2, the V gene TRBV10-1; a weak D match, TRBD1 (5 bases). The CDR3 has 15 residues. Germline V gene sequence: CDR1 WNHNN, CDR2 SYGVQD (reference sequence). Trimming cost V 4 bases and J 2 bases, with 14 bases left between them. The CDR3 DNA follows: TGCGCCAGCAGTGCTGGACATGCGGGAAACTATGGCTACACCTTC. Its translation is CASSAGHAGNYGYTF.

Many counts were recorded for this clonotype. This chain uses TRBV29-1 with TRBJ1-1; D is ambiguous. Per germline, CDR1 SQVTM and CDR2 ANQGSEA. This CDR3 is 12 amino acids long. Trimming cost V 7 bases and J 5 bases, with 14 bases left between them. The CDR3 DNA sequence: TGCAGCGCAGAGGGTGTAGATACTGAAGCTTTCTTT. As protein: CSAEGVDTEAFF. The variable domain in full, completed from reference TRBV29-1 and TRBJ1-1, reads SAVISQKPSRDICQRGTSLTIQCQVDSQVTMMFWYRQQPGQSLTLIATANQGSEATYESGFVIDKFPISRPNLTFSTLTVSNMSPEDSSIYLCSAEGVDTEAFFGQGTRLTVV.

This clonotype was counted only a few times. The chain couples TRBV5-1 to TRBJ2-7; 7 positions agree with TRBD2. The CDR3 contains 14 residues. Unmatched junction bases numbered 13, after V lost 4 bases and J lost 9 bases. The germline V gene encodes CDR1 SGHRS and CDR2 YFSETQ. CDR3 region: CASSESPGGKSQYF. CDR3 coding DNA: TGCGCCAGCAGCGAATCCCCCGGGGGGAAGTCGCAGTACTTC.